What follows describes a single T cell receptor (beta chain). TCRdb independently ran MiXCR on the 5' RACE reads; one entry per CDR3 protein. In the table there are hundreds of thousands of distinct CDR3 sequences, approximately 14% of which are singletons. This sample was taken from a study of T-cell memory formation after mild COVID-19. This CDR3 has 13 amino acids. The germline gives CDR1 MNHNY, CDR2 SVGAGI (reference sequence). The V end lost 11 bases, the J end lost 4 bases, and 15 bases lay between the germline ends. This clonotype originated in a young man who had mild COVID-19 (a few samples of this study predate the infection). Cell type and time point are not known. Sequencing used PBMCs or a T cell subset sorted from them (not recorded which). The chain links TRBV6-6 to TRBJ2-1; TRBD1 is a possible D gene (5 bases). The CDR3 nucleotides are TGTGCCGGAAGCTCAGGGATTTACAATGAGCAGTTCTTC. It codes for CAGSSGIYNEQFF.